What follows describes a single TCR beta chain. The table lists this clonotype with many counts. There is no known antigen for this receptor. Per-base quality was not reported, and no clone a single base away is much larger than it. This record comes from a study of response to subunit inactivated influenza vaccine (dated by TCRdb to 2016 to 2019). Context from the whole study: Deep quantitative T cell receptor repertoire profiling was used in the study to track responses to a trivalent subunit inactivated influenza vaccine. Summary of the overall study and its limitations: It was suggested by the authors that each seasonal influenza vaccination may recruit only a limited number of new T cells.

Relative to germline, V is 7 bases shorter and J is 5 bases shorter, with 11 bases between their ends. The CDR3, cysteine through phenylalanine, is 12 amino acids long. Just the 36-base CDR3 DNA is kept, in frame starting at base 1. Libraries were made using RT-PCR. TCRdb records Illumina HiSeq 2500 as the sequencer. The public reads were reprocessed in TCRdb via fastp at Q25 and MiXCR, keeping in-frame beta chains. When rows share a CDR3 protein, they turn into one entry using the most common DNA and genes. In all, the sample holds approximately 530,000 distinct CDR3 sequences, and roughly 7.6% of those were seen once. The ten biggest clones cover around 13% of the sample.

The clonotype originates from a man aged 50 to 75 who received an inactivated influenza vaccine. Donor details come from another sample of the same person, matched by shared clones. Sample: PBMCs from blood, taken roughly 24 months after vaccination. The V and J segments used are TRBV12-3 or TRBV12-4 and TRBJ2-5; the D gene remains uncertain. The CDR3 corresponds to CASTNVGETQYF. Read as DNA, the sequence is TGTGCCAGCACCAATGTCGGGGAGACCCAGTACTTC.